These 23 T cell receptor beta chains were sequenced from one sample in a study of human T cells and chemical hapten exposure. TCRdb used MiXCR to reprocess the RACE reads, holding one entry per CDR3 protein. The sample yields 360,000 or so distinct CDR3 sequences, about 6.9% seen once. Documented time point: patch test 2, 6 weeks after DPC sensitization. Documented treatment: therapeutic diphenylcyclopropenone sensitization with weekly scalp DPC. This specimen consisted of whole blood, obtained in connection with sensitization to the hapten diphenylcyclopropenone (DPC). The receptor set was obtained from a woman aged 18-29 years with alopecia areata. Some clones in this sample may be carry-over from other donors' samples.

This clonotype has only a few counts. CDR3 bases: TGTGCCAGCAGCTACCGACTAGCGGGGGCCGCAAACACAGATACGCAGTATTTT. Its protein product is CASSYRLAGAANTDTQYF. The chain carries TRBV11-2 and TRBJ2-3, with 12 bases lining up with TRBD2. The CDR3 is made up of 18 amino acids. J gave up 2 bases and V 4 bases, and 10 bases lay outside the gene matches. The germline V gene has CDR1 SGHAT and CDR2 FQNNGV.

This clonotype has a count of ten or more. This chain uses TRBV28 with TRBJ1-1; TRBD1 matches at 8 bases. This CDR3 has 14 residues. The junction had 6 bases not matched to a gene; V was cut back by 6 bases and J by 3 bases. Germline CDR1 reads MDHEN; CDR2 reads SYDVKM. The CDR3 is CASSSTGGDTEAFF. For the CDR3, the DNA is TGTGCCAGCAGCTCTACAGGGGGGGACACTGAAGCTTTCTTT.

The gene calls are TRBV20-1 and TRBJ1-4; no definite D call. V was shortened by 2 bases and J by 6 bases, with 13 bases between the two germline ends. The germline gives CDR1 DFQATT, CDR2 SNEGSKA (reference sequence). The CDR3 runs to 14 residues. Here the CDR3 reads CSARSRRCDEKLFF. The CDR3 nucleotides are TGCAGTGCTAGATCGCGGAGGTGTGATGAAAAACTGTTTTTT.

This clonotype was seen more than once but under ten times. This chain uses TRBV20-1 with TRBJ1-2, with D unclear. CDR1 and CDR2 (germline): DFQATT, SNEGSKA (reference sequence). The CDR3 totals 14 residues. V was trimmed by 8 bases and J by 3 bases, leaving 19 bases between them. CDR3 sequence: CSPQFLSGYYGYTF. Here the CDR3 DNA reads TGCAGTCCTCAGTTCTTGTCCGGTTACTATGGCTACACCTTC.

In this sample, this clonotype turned up many times. V gene TRBV5-1 combines with J gene TRBJ1-6, with 9 bases identical to TRBD1. Germline V gives CDR1 SGHRS, CDR2 YFSETQ. J lost 1 base, V lost 1 base, and 3 bases had no gene match. CDR3 length equals 17 residues. CDR3 coding DNA: TGCGCCAGCAGCTTGCCGGGACAGGGATCCTATAATTCACCCCTCCACTTT. It yields the protein CASSLPGQGSYNSPLHF.

This sequence joins TRBV3-1 and TRBJ2-2, with a tentative D call TRBD1 (6 bases). Germline lookup yields CDR1 LGHDT and CDR2 YNNKEL (reference sequence). Trimming stripped 7 bases from V and 3 bases from J, with 15 bases between. This CDR3 contains 15 residues. CDR3 protein: CASTPKQGYTGELFF. The CDR3 bases are TGTGCCAGCACCCCCAAACAGGGATACACCGGGGAGCTGTTTTTT.

This clonotype was seen many times. The rearrangement joins TRBV12-5 to TRBJ1-1; 8 positions agree with TRBD1. CDR3 length: 14 amino acids. V was clipped by 4 bases and J by 4 bases; unmatched bases: 5. Germline-derived CDR1 and CDR2 are LGHNT and FRNRAP. CDR3 protein: CASGYHTGGTEAFF. For the CDR3, the DNA is TGTGCTAGTGGTTATCACACAGGGGGCACTGAAGCTTTCTTT.

This clonotype was found many times. This rearrangement joins TRBV3-1 to TRBJ1-6; possibly TRBD1 for D (5 bases). The CDR3 loop spans 15 amino acids. With 1 base removed from V and 9 bases from J, the gap between germline ends came to 13 bases. Germline values: CDR1 LGHDT, CDR2 YNNKEL (reference sequence). The DNA for the CDR3 is TGTGCCAGCAGCCAAGGACGCGGGGGTTTTTCACCCCTCCACTTT. This translates into CASSQGRGGFSPLHF.

The chain couples TRBV28 to TRBJ2-3; 9 nucleotides match TRBD2. The ends lost 5 bases at V and 0 bases at J; junction bases unmatched: 9. The CDR3 runs to 17 residues. Per the germline V gene, CDR1 is MDHEN and CDR2 is SYDVKM. The CDR3 sequence is CASSGGGAITSTDTQYF. The CDR3, as DNA: TGTGCCAGCAGTGGCGGGGGGGCGATAACTAGCACAGATACGCAGTATTTT.

The chain joins TRBV2 to TRBJ2-1, with D possibly being TRBD1 (6 bases). Trimming took 3 bases from V and 3 from J, leaving 12 bases between them. The CDR3 loop spans 15 amino acids. CDR1 and CDR2 (germline): SNHLY, FYNNEI. CDR3 in amino acids: CASSDSGGVYNEQFF. Written as DNA, the CDR3 is TGTGCCAGCAGTGATAGTGGGGGCGTCTACAATGAGCAGTTCTTC.

This clonotype has more than one count but fewer than ten. The J gene is TRBJ2-4, the V gene TRBV6-5, with D possibly TRBD1 on 5 matching bases. The V gene lost 6 bases and the J gene lost 6 bases, with 24 bases spanning the gap. Germline V CDR1 and CDR2: MNHEY, SVGAGI. The CDR3 consists of 17 residues. DNA of the CDR3: TGTGCCAGCAGCCAGCAACCATTTTTCGTAGACAGAAACATTCAGTACTTC. Amino acids: CASSQQPFFVDRNIQYF.

The rearrangement uses TRBV4-2 and TRBJ2-3, with TRBD2 matching over 13 bases. The CDR3 sequence is 16 residues long. Unmatched junction bases numbered 2, after V lost 0 bases and J lost 5 bases. Germline V gene lookup returns CDR1 LGHNA and CDR2 YNFKEQ. Here the CDR3 reads CASSQEGTSGVDTQYF. CDR3 bases: TGTGCCAGCAGCCAAGAAGGGACTAGCGGGGTAGATACGCAGTATTTT.

This clonotype was seen only a few times. V usage is TRBV12-5 and J usage is TRBJ2-7, with D tentatively TRBD2 (5 bases). The CDR3 spans 14 residues. The V gene's germline CDR1 is LGHNT and CDR2 FRNRAP. The V gene lost 7 bases and the J gene lost 3 bases, with 16 bases spanning the gap. The CDR3 region has the DNA TGTGCTAGTGCTCGTTCAGGCGGGTTCTACGAGCAGTACTTC. Translation: CASARSGGFYEQYF.

This clonotype was counted ten times or more. The gene calls are TRBV10-3 and TRBJ1-2, with D perhaps matching TRBD1 (5 bases). V lost 5 bases, J lost 8 bases, and 15 bases lay in between. Germline loops: CDR1 ENHRY, CDR2 SYGVKD. The CDR3 totals 13 residues. In nucleotides, the CDR3 is TGTGCCATCAGTCTAGACAGACGTCTAGGCTACACCTTC. This codes for CAISLDRRLGYTF.

This clonotype has just a few counts. One junction end disagrees with the germline gene, perhaps due to a read error. The chain recombines TRBV6-1 with TRBJ2-7, with 7 bases matching TRBD1. This CDR3 region has 12 residues. The germline gives CDR1 MNHNS, CDR2 SASEGT. CDR3: CASSDRTGPPRF. CDR3 DNA sequence: TGTGCCAGCAGTGATCGGACAGGTCCTCCCAGATTC.

The chain recombines TRBV23-1 with TRBJ2-2, with D unresolved. TRBV23-1 is classed as an ORF, of uncertain function. The CDR3 has 17 amino acids. With 1 base removed from V and 7 bases from J, the gap between germline ends came to 19 bases. CDR3 DNA sequence: TGCGCCAGCAGTCAATGGGAACTGCCGAGAAACGACGGGGAGCTGTTTTTT. Its protein product is CASSQWELPRNDGELFF.

This clonotype has ten or more counts. The chain has TRBV3-1 and TRBJ1-6, with unresolved D. Trimming shortened V by 1 base and J by 7 bases, and 5 bases separated the two germline ends. The length of the CDR3 is 13 residues. Germline CDR1 reads LGHDT; CDR2 reads YNNKEL (reference sequence). The CDR3 loop reads CASSQGGNSPLHF. The CDR3 coding sequence is TGTGCCAGCAGCCAAGGCGGGAATTCACCCCTCCACTTT.

This clonotype was detected only a few times. The V gene is TRBV6-6, the J gene TRBJ2-1; 8 bases agree with TRBD2. Germline trimming cut 0 bases from V and 9 bases from J; bases unmatched to any gene: 7. CDR1 and CDR2 (germline): MNHNY, SVGAGI (reference sequence). This CDR3 contains 15 residues. CDR3 DNA: TGTGCCAGCAGTTACTCGACCAGCGGGGGTGCTGAGCAGTTCTTC. This gives the protein CASSYSTSGGAEQFF.

The chain recombines TRBV5-5 with TRBJ2-7, with D possibly TRBD1 on 6 matching bases. From germline, CDR1 is SGHKS and CDR2 YYEKEE (reference sequence). The V end lost 2 bases, the J end lost 7 bases, and 16 bases lay between the germline ends. CDR3 length: 14 amino acids. CDR3 residues: CASSLQQGVGEQYF. Here the CDR3 DNA reads TGTGCCAGCAGCTTACAACAGGGCGTCGGGGAGCAGTACTTC. The full variable domain, its missing parts supplied by reference TRBV5-5 and TRBJ2-7, is DAGVTQSPTHLIKTRGQQVTLRCSPISGHKSVSWYQQVLGQGPQFIFQYYEKEERGRGNFPDRFSARQFPNYSSELNVNALLLGDSALYLCASSLQQGVGEQYFGPGTRLTVT.

There are many counts of this clonotype. V gene TRBV4-3 combines with J gene TRBJ1-1; 8 bases agree with TRBD1. With 4 bases clipped from V and 1 base from J, the junction kept 8 bases outside the gene matches. The CDR3 covers 16 residues. Germline-derived CDR1 and CDR2 are LGHNA and YSLEER. The CDR3 here is CASSPTGEAKNTEAFF. CDR3 nucleotides: TGCGCCAGCAGCCCGACAGGGGAAGCGAAGAACACTGAAGCTTTCTTT.

This sequence joins TRBV29-1 and TRBJ1-2, with a possible D match to TRBD1 (5 bases). Germline V lookup: CDR1 SQVTM, CDR2 ANQGSEA. The V gene lost 2 bases and the J gene lost 8 bases, with 6 bases spanning the gap. This CDR3 has 10 residues. CDR3 sequence (DNA): TGCAGCGTTGAAAGGGGAGGCTACACCTTC. As protein: CSVERGGYTF.

The genes are TRBV11-1 and TRBJ1-4, with a tentative D call TRBD1 (6 bases). Trimming pared 5 bases from V and 7 bases from J, leaving 17 bases between. Germline CDR1 is SGHAT and CDR2 is FQDESV (reference sequence). The CDR3 totals 15 residues. CDR3 sequence reads: CASSVTGMESEKLFF. CDR3 DNA: TGTGCCAGCAGCGTTACAGGGATGGAGAGTGAAAAACTGTTTTTT.

This clonotype was seen a single time. The chain combines TRBV18 with TRBJ1-2; D is uncertain. From germline, CDR1 is KGHSH and CDR2 LQKENI. CDR3 length equals 14 residues. The germline V and J ends were trimmed by 3 bases and 7 bases, with 15 bases remaining between them. The CDR3 loop reads CASSPNTRVSGYTF. The CDR3 DNA follows: TGTGCCAGCTCACCGAACACCCGCGTTAGTGGCTACACCTTC.